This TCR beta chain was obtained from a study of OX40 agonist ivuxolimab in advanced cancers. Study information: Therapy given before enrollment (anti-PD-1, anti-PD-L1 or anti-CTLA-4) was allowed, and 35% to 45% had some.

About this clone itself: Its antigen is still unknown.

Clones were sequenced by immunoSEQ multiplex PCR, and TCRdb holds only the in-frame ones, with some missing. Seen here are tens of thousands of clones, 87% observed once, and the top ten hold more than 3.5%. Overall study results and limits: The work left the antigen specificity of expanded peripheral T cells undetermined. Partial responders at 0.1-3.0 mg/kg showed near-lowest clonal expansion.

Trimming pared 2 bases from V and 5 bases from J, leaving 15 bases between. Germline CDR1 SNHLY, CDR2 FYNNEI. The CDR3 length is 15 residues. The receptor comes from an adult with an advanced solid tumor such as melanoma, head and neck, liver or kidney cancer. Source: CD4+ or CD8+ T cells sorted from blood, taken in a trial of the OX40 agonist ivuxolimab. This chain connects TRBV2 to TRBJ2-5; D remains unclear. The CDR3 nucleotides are TGTGCCAGCAGTGAATACGGGTTGGATGGGGAGACCCAGTACTTC. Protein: CASSEYGLDGETQYF. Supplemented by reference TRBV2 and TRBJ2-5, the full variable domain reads EPEVTQTPSHQVTQMGQEVILRCVPISNHLYFYWYRQILGQKVEFLVSFYNNEISEKSEIFDDQFSVERPDGSNFTLKIRSTKLEDSAMYFCASSEYGLDGETQYFGPGTRLLVL.